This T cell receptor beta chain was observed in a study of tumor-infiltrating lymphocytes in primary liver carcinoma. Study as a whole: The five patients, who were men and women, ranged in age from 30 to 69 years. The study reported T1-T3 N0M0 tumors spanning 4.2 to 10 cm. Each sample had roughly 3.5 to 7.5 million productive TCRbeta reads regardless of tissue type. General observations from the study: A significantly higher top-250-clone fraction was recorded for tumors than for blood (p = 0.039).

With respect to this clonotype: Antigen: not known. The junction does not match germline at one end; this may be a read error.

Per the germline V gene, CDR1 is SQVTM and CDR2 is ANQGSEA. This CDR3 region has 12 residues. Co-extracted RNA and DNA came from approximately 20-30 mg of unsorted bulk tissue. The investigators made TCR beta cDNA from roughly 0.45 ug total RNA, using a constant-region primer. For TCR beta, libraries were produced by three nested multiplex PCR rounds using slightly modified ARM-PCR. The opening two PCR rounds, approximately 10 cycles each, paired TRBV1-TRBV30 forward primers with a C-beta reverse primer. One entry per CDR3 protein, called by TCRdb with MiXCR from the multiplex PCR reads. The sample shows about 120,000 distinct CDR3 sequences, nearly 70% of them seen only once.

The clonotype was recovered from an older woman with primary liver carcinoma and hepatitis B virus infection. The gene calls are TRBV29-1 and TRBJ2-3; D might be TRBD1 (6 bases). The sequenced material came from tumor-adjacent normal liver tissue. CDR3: CSVWTQTGTQYF. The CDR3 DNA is TGCAGCGTTTGGACGCAGACAGGTACGCAGTATTTT.